The 9 T cell receptor beta chains listed next were all sequenced from one sample in a study of beta chain features in type 1 diabetes. The isolated RNA, all of it, was reverse transcribed, so expressed TCRB transcripts were what got sequenced. Profiled with immunoSEQ multiplex PCR; TCRdb holds only in-frame clones, not every one. The profile shows under 450,000 clones, more than 11% of them singletons. Specimen: naive CD4+ T cells from blood. The receptors come from a man aged 25-45 years in good health.

This clone was seen only a few times. The chain has TRBV9 and TRBJ2-3; D is unresolved. CDR3 size: 12 residues. The germline V gene has CDR1 SGDLS and CDR2 YYNGEE. V dropped 4 bases and J dropped 6 bases, with 9 bases sitting between them. The CDR3 protein is CASSPRADTQYF. CDR3 DNA: TGTGCCAGCAGCCCAAGGGCGGATACGCAGTATTTT.

This clone was observed a handful of times. The gene calls are TRBV30 and TRBJ2-2; 8 bases agree with TRBD2. This CDR3 is 15 amino acids long. The germline gives CDR1 GTSNPN, CDR2 SVGIG (reference sequence). J lost 5 bases, V lost 0 bases, and 5 bases had no gene match. The CDR3 nucleotides are TGTGCCTGGAGTGTAGCGGGAGTAAATACCGGGGAGCTGTTTTTT. This translates into CAWSVAGVNTGELFF.

This clone occurred a few times. The chain recombines TRBV2 with TRBJ2-3; 7 nucleotides agree with TRBD1. The CDR3 is 14 residues long. CDR1 SNHLY and CDR2 FYNNEI come from the germline V gene. Losses at the gene ends were 6 bases for V and 6 bases for J; bases not matched to a gene: 9. The CDR3 loop reads CASRSQGFADTQYF. The CDR3, as DNA: TGTGCCAGCAGATCACAGGGGTTTGCGGATACGCAGTATTTT.

The rearrangement links TRBV4-1 to TRBJ2-1; D possibly corresponds to TRBD2 (6 bases). V was cut by 5 bases and J by 8 bases, with 19 bases left in between. CDR1 and CDR2 (germline): MGHRA, YSYEKL. The CDR3 extends over 15 amino acids. CDR3 DNA sequence: TGCGCCAGCAGCGGCCGGGGGAACCTGGGCGATGAGCAGTTCTTC. It is translated as CASSGRGNLGDEQFF.

The rearrangement links TRBV2 to TRBJ2-7; D ambiguous. Trimming removed 7 bases at V and 6 bases at J, with 16 bases between. The germline gives CDR1 SNHLY, CDR2 FYNNEI. This CDR3 has 13 amino acids. CDR3 sequence (DNA): TGTGCCAGCACCAGTTCCGAACCTCTCGAGCAGTACTTC. The encoded protein is CASTSSEPLEQYF.

This chain uses TRBV7-8 with TRBJ2-3; 11 bases align to TRBD1. This CDR3 spans 13 amino acids. CDR1 is SGHVS and CDR2 is FQNEAQ in the germline V gene. J lost 4 bases, V lost 8 bases, and 2 bases had no gene match. This CDR3 reads CASRGQGADTQYF. The CDR3 DNA is TGTGCCAGCCGGGGACAGGGGGCAGATACGCAGTATTTT.

This clone has just a few counts. The rearrangement joins TRBV2 to TRBJ2-1, with TRBD1 identical over 10 bases. With V trimmed by 6 bases and J by 3 bases, 5 bases remained unmatched. Germline V gene sequence: CDR1 SNHLY, CDR2 FYNNEI. This CDR3 comprises 15 residues. The CDR3 region is CASRTGTGVYNEQFF. In DNA form, the CDR3 reads TGTGCCAGCAGGACCGGGACAGGGGTCTACAATGAGCAGTTCTTC.

In this sample, this clone turned up a few times. The chain recombines TRBV14 with TRBJ1-2; D is unresolved. Trimming shortened V by 1 base and J by 3 bases, and 9 bases separated the two germline ends. The CDR3 consists of 14 residues. Germline CDR1 and CDR2: SGHDN and FVKESK. The CDR3 DNA is TGTGCCAGCAGCCAAGCTGGATCTTACTATGGCTACACCTTC. It is translated as CASSQAGSYYGYTF.

This clone was seen a few times. This chain uses TRBV4-3 with TRBJ2-7; D might be TRBD2 (7 bases). CDR1 is LGHNA and CDR2 is YSLEER in the germline V gene. The CDR3 extends over 16 amino acids. V shed 0 bases and J shed 7 bases, with 19 bases lying between them. The CDR3 here is CASSQDPTGGLGEQYF. DNA for the CDR3: TGCGCCAGCAGCCAAGATCCCACGGGGGGCTTAGGAGAGCAGTACTTC.